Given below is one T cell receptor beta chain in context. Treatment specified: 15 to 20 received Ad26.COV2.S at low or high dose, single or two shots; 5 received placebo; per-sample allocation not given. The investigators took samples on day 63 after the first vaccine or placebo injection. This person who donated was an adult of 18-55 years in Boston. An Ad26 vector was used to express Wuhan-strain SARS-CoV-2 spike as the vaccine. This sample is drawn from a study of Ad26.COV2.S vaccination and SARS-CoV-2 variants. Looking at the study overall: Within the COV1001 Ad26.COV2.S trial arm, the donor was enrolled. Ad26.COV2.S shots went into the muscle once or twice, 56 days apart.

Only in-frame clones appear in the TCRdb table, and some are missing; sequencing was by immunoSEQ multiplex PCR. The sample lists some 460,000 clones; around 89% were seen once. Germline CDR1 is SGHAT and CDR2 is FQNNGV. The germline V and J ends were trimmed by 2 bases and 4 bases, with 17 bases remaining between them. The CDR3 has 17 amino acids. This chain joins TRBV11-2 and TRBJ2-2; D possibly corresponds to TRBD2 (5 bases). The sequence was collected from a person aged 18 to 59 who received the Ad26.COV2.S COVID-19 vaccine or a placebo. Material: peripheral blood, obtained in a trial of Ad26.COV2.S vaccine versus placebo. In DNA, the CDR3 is TGTGCCAGCAGCTTACTTTCCCAGCGGCGAATCACCGGGGAGCTGTTTTTT. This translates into CASSLLSQRRITGELFF.